The 11 T cell receptor beta chains in this list originate from one sample, sequenced in a study of shared clonotypes between healthy human individuals. Libraries were prepared by immunoSEQ multiplex PCR; TCRdb keeps only in-frame clonotypes and omits some of them. The repertoire includes about 1 million clones, 75% to 80% of them detected once, and under 0.6% sits in the top ten. The sequenced sample consisted of memory CD4+ T cells from PBMCs. Subset described: CD45RA-negative fraction. The origin of the receptors is a young man in good health. Some clones in this sample may be carry-over from other donors' samples.

The genes are TRBV11-1 and TRBJ2-7, with a tentative D call TRBD1 (5 bases). The germline CDR1 and CDR2 sequences are SGHAT and FQDESV (reference sequence). The CDR3 totals 16 residues. Trimming left V 1 base short and J 3 bases short, with 16 bases between. CDR3 coding DNA: TGTGCCAGCAGCTTAGTAGGTCGGACACATAACTACGAGCAGTACTTC. Its protein product is CASSLVGRTHNYEQYF.

This clone came up a few times. The rearrangement uses TRBV5-1 and TRBJ2-7; 8 bases agree with TRBD1. The CDR3 spans 18 residues. Germline CDR1 and CDR2: SGHRS and YFSETQ. J lost 5 bases, V lost 2 bases, and 18 bases had no gene match. This chain's CDR3 is CASSFRRQGSILIDEQYF. The CDR3, as DNA: TGCGCCAGCAGCTTTAGGAGACAGGGGAGCATTTTGATCGACGAGCAGTACTTC.

The rearrangement joins TRBV9 to TRBJ2-7; 12 nucleotides match TRBD2. CDR3 length: 15 amino acids. The junction had 7 bases not matched to a gene; V was cut back by 0 bases and J by 9 bases. The germline gives CDR1 SGDLS, CDR2 YYNGEE. The CDR3 reads CASSVGSSGRAGQYF. The CDR3 nucleotides are TGTGCCAGCAGCGTAGGATCTAGCGGGAGGGCCGGGCAGTACTTC. Complete variable domain (other parts from reference TRBV9 and TRBJ2-7): DSGVTQTPKHLITATGQRVTLRCSPRSGDLSVYWYQQSLDQGLQFLIQYYNGEERAKGNILERFSAQQFPDLHSELNLSSLELGDSALYFCASSVGSSGRAGQYFGPGTRLTVT.

The CDR3, as DNA: TGTGCCAGCAGCCAAGGTCCCCAAACCAACACCGGGGAGCTGTTTTTT. Residues: CASSQGPQTNTGELFF. The chain recombines TRBV14 with TRBJ2-2; D unresolved. The germline CDR1 and CDR2 sequences are SGHDN and FVKESK. The CDR3 extends over 16 amino acids. Deletions cut 1 base from V and 2 bases from J, with 11 bases between.

Worth noting for this clone: Other DNA sequences in this sample translate to the same CDR3. This chain links TRBV2 with TRBJ1-1; D call uncertain. The germline gives CDR1 SNHLY, CDR2 FYNNEI. The CDR3 runs 11 residues. The V and J ends lost 8 bases and 0 bases respectively, with 4 bases between them. The CDR3: CASRMNTEAFF. The CDR3 coding sequence is TGTGCCAGCCGTATGAACACTGAAGCTTTCTTT.

The CDR3 DNA follows: TGTGCCAGCAGTGTCAGCTTCCCCGACAGGGGCCCCAATCAGCCCCAGCATTTT. This translates into CASSVSFPDRGPNQPQHF. The chain combines TRBV2 with TRBJ1-5; TRBD1 matches at 8 bases. Germline V lookup: CDR1 SNHLY, CDR2 FYNNEI. CDR3 length: 18 amino acids. The V segment lost 4 bases and the J segment 3 bases; nucleotides outside the gene matches: 14.

The rearrangement links TRBV28 to TRBJ1-1; possibly TRBD1 for D (6 bases). With 4 bases removed from V and 1 base from J, the gap between germline ends came to 13 bases. This CDR3 region has 15 residues. Looked up from germline, CDR1 is MDHEN and CDR2 is SYDVKM. The CDR3 here is CASSWGGARNTEAFF. The CDR3 DNA reads TGTGCCAGCAGTTGGGGGGGGGCACGGAACACTGAAGCTTTCTTT. The full variable domain, rest sourced from reference TRBV28 and TRBJ1-1, is DVKVTQSSRYLVKRTGEKVFLECVQDMDHENMFWYRQDPGLGLRLIYFSYDVKMKEKGDIPEGYSVSREKKERFSLILESASTNQTSMYLCASSWGGARNTEAFFGQGTRLTVV.

CDR3 DNA: TGTGCCAGCCCTAGTTCTCACTCAGCTGGACAGCCCCAGCATTTT. This gives the protein CASPSSHSAGQPQHF. The chain joins TRBV25-1 to TRBJ1-5, with D unclear. CDR1 and CDR2 (germline): MGHDK, SYGVNS. The CDR3 is made up of 15 amino acids. Trimming removed 8 bases from V and 7 bases from J, with 21 bases in between.

The sample holds a few counts of this clone. This chain connects TRBV30 to TRBJ1-6; D gene uncertain. Germline CDR1 reads GTSNPN; CDR2 reads SVGIG (reference sequence). CDR3 length: 13 residues. V was cut by 4 bases and J by 7 bases, with 11 bases left in between. The CDR3 bases are TGTGCCTGGACCGCAGAGGGCAATTCACCCCTCCACTTT. Its protein product is CAWTAEGNSPLHF.

The chain combines TRBV28 with TRBJ2-3; the D is unclear. This CDR3 has 10 residues. Trimming cost V 8 bases and J 6 bases, with 6 bases left between them. Looked up from germline, CDR1 is MDHEN and CDR2 is SYDVKM. CDR3 residues: CASGRDTQYF. The CDR3 nucleotides are TGTGCCAGCGGCAGGGATACGCAGTATTTT. Together with reference TRBV28 and TRBJ2-3, the CDR3 gives the full variable domain: DVKVTQSSRYLVKRTGEKVFLECVQDMDHENMFWYRQDPGLGLRLIYFSYDVKMKEKGDIPEGYSVSREKKERFSLILESASTNQTSMYLCASGRDTQYFGPGTRLTVL.

The chain joins TRBV9 to TRBJ2-5, with D possibly being TRBD2 (6 bases). This CDR3 is 15 amino acids long. V dropped 0 bases and J dropped 5 bases, with 14 bases sitting between them. Germline V gene sequence: CDR1 SGDLS, CDR2 YYNGEE. The CDR3 coding sequence is TGTGCCAGCAGCGTAGGGACTACTCGATGGGAGACCCAGTACTTC. Its protein is CASSVGTTRWETQYF.